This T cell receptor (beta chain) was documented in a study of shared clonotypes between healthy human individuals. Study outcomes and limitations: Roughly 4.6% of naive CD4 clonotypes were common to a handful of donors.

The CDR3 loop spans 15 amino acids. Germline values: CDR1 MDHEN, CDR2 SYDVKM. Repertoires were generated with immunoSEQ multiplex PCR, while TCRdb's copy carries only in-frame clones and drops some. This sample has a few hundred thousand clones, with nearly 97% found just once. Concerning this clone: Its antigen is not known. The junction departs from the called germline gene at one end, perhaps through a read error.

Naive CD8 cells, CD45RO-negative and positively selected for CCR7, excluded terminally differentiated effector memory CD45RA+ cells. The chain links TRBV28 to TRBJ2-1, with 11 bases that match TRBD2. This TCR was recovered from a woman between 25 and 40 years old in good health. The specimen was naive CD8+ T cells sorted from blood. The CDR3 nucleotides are TGTGCCAGCAGTTTCCCTAGCGGGGGGTACACTGAGCAGTTCTTC. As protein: CASSFPSGGYTEQFF.